This TCR beta chain was identified during a study of CXCR3-negative and CXCR3-positive naive CD8 T cells. General study results and limits: Researchers report that CXCR3-positive naive cells carry more hydrophobic TRB CDR3s than CXCR3-negative naive cells.

Germline lookup yields CDR1 SQVTM and CDR2 ANQGSEA. The CDR3 has 13 amino acids. Cells that were CD45RO-CCR7+CD27+CD95- constituted naive CD8+ T cells. Carrying UMI labels, the TRB cDNA libraries were prepared through 5' RACE. TCRdb re-analyzed the 5' RACE reads; it lists each CDR3 protein once, without DNA. The specimen's table records more than 50,000 distinct CDR3 sequences. Its frequency marks this clonotype as medium-sized (0.01 to 0.1%). Its antigen is unidentified. The rearrangement joins TRBV29-1 to TRBJ1-1. The TCR sequence derives from a human donor in good health. Some clones in this sample may be carry-over from other donors' samples. The sample consisted of naive CXCR3- CD8+ T cells from blood. Subset noted: CD45RO-CCR7+CD27+CD95- naive CD8+ T cells lacking CXCR3 (TNR3-). The CDR3 sequence: CSVEWGMNTEAFF.